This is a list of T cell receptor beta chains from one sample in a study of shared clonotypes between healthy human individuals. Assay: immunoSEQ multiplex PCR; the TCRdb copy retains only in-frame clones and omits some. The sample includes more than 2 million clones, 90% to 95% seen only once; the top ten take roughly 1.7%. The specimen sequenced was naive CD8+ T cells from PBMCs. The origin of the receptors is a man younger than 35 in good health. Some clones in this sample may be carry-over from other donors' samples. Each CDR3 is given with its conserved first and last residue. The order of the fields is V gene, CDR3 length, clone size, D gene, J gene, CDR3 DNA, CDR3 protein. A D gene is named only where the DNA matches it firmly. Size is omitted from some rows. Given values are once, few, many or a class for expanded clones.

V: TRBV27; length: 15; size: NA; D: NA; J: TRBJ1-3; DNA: TGTGCCAGCAGTTTATCGGGGACGCCTGGAAACACCATATATTTT; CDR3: CASSLSGTPGNTIYF
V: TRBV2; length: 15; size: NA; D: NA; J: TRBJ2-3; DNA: TGTGCCAGCAGACGAGACAGGGGAGGGAAAGATACGCAGTATTTT; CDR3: CASRRDRGGKDTQYF
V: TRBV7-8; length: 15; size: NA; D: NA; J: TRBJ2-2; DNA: TGTGCCAGCAGCGCAGGGTACCCAAACACCGGGGAGCTGTTTTTT; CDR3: CASSAGYPNTGELFF
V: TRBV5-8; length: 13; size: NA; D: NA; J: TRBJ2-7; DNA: TGTGCCAGCAGCTTGATTGAATCGGGGGAGCAGTACTTC; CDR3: CASSLIESGEQYF
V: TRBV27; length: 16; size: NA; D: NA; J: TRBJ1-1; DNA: TGTGCCAGCAGTTTACGCACCGGGGGGGGACTCACTGAAGCTTTCTTT; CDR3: CASSLRTGGGLTEAFF
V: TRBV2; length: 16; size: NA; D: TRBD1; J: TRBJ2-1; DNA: TGTGCCAGCAGTGAAGACAGGGACAGGGCCCCTTTGGAGCAGTTCTTC; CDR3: CASSEDRDRAPLEQFF
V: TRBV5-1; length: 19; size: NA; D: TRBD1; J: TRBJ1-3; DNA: TGCGCCAGCAGCGTAACCGGGACAGGCCTAATGGGAGTCGGAAACACCATATATTTT; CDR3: CASSVTGTGLMGVGNTIYF
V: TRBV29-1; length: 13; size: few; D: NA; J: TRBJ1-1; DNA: TGCAGCGTTAGGGAGAGTGGGAACACTGAAGCTTTCTTT; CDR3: CSVRESGNTEAFF
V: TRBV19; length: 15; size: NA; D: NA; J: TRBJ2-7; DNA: TGTGCCAGTAGTATAGCCACGCTAGCGAGCTACGAGCAGTACTTC; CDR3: CASSIATLASYEQYF
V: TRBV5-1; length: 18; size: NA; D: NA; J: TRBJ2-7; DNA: TGCGCCAGCAGCGCCGGGGACCACAATCCCCCAATATCCTACGAGCAGTACTTC; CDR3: CASSAGDHNPPISYEQYF
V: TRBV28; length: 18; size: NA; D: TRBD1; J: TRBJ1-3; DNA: TGTGCCAGCAGTTTAACAGGGGCTTCCCTTTTCTCTGGAAACACCATATATTTT; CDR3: CASSLTGASLFSGNTIYF
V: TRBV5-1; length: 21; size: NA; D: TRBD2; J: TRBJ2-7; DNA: TGCGCCAGCAGCTTGGGAACAGTTTCCCCTTTTCGGTACCTAGCGGAGTACGAGCAGTACTTC; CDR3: CASSLGTVSPFRYLAEYEQYF
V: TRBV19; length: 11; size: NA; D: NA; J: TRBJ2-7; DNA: TGTGCCAGTAAGGGGCCAGGCTTGCTTTACTTC; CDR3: CASKGPGLLYF
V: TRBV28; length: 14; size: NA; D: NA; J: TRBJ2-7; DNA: TGTGCCAGCAGTTTACAGGCGGCCGACTACGAGCAGTACTTC; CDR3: CASSLQAADYEQYF
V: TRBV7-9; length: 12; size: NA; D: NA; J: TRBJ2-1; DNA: TGTGCCACCAACGGGGTCGCCAATGAGCAGTTCTTC; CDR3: CATNGVANEQFF
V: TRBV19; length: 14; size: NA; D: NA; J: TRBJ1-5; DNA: TGTGCCAGTAGTAGGGACCAGGAAGATCAGCCCCAGCATTTT; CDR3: CASSRDQEDQPQHF
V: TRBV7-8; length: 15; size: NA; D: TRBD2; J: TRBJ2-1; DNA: TGTGCCAGCAGCTTAGGTAGCGGGAGGACCAATGAGCAGTTCTTC; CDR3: CASSLGSGRTNEQFF
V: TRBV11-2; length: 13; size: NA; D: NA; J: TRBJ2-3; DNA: TGTGCCAGCAACCCGGGCCCCACAGATACGCAGTATTTT; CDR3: CASNPGPTDTQYF
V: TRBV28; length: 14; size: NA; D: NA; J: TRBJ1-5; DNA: TGTGCCAGCAGTTTAGCAGGGGGCAATCAGCCCCAGCATTTT; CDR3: CASSLAGGNQPQHF
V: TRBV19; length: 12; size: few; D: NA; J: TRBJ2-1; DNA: TGTGCCAGTAGGGGCCTTTACAATGAGCAGTTCTTC; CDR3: CASRGLYNEQFF
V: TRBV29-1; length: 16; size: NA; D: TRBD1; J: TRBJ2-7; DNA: TGCAGCGTTGAAATTATGGGACAGGGGGTTCCCTACGAGCAGTACTTC; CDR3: CSVEIMGQGVPYEQYF
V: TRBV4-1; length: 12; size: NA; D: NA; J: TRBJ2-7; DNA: TGCGCCAGCAGCCCCGAGGGTTACGAGCAGTACTTC; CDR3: CASSPEGYEQYF
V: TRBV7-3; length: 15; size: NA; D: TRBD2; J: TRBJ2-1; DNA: TGTGCCAGCAGCCTGCTAGCGGGAGGCTACAATGAGCAGTTCTTC; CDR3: CASSLLAGGYNEQFF
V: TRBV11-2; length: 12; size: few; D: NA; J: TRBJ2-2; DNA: TGTGCCAGCAGCTTAGGGGGTACTCCGCTGTTTTTT; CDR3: CASSLGGTPLFF